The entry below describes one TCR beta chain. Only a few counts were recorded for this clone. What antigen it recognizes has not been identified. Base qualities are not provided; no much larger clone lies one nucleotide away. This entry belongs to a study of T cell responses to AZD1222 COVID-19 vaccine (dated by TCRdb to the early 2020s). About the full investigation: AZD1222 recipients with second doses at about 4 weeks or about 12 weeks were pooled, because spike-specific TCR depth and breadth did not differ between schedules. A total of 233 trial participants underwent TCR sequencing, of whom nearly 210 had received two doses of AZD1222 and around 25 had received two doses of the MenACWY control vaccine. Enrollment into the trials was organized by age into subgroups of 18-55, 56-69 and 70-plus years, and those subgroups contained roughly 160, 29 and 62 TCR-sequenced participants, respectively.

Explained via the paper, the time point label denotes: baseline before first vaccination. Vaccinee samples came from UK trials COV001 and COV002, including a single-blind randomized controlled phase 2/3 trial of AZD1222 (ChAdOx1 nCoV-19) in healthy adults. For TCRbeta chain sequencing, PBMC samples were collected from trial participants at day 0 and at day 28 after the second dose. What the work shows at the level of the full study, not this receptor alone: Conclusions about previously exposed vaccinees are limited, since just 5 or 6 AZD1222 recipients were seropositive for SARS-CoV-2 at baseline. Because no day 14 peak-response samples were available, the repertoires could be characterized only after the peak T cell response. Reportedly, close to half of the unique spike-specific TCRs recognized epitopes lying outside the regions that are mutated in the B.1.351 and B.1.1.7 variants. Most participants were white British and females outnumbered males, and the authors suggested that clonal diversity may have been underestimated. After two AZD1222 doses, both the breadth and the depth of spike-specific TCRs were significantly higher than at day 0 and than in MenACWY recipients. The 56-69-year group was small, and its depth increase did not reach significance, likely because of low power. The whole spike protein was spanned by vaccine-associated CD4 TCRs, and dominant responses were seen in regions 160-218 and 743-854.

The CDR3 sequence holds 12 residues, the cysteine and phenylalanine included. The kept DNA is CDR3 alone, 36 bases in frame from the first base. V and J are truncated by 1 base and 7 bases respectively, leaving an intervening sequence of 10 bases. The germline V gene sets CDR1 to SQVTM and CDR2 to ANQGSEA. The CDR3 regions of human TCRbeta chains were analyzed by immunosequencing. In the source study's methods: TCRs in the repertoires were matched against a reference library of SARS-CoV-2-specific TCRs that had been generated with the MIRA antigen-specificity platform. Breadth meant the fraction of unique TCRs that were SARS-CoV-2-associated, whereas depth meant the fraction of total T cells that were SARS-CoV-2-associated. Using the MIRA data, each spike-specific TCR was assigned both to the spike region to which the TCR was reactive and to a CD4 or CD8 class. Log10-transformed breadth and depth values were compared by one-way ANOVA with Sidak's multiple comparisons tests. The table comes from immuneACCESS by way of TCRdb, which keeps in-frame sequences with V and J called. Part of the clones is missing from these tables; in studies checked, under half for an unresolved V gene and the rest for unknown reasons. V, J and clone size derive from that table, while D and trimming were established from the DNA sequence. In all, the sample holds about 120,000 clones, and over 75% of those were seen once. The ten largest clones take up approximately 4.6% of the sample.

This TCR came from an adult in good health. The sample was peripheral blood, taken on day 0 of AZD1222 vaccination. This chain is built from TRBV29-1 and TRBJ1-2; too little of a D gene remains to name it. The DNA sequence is TGCAGCGTTGAAGTTCCTTCTCGTGGCTACACCTTC. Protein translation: CSVEVPSRGYTF.